These T cell receptor beta chains were read from a single sample in a study of T cell responses to AZD1222 COVID-19 vaccine. Some clones are missing from TCRdb's copy, which holds only in-frame ones; the method was immunoSEQ multiplex PCR. Of 140,000 or so clones listed, 85% to 90% are singletons. Sequencing used peripheral blood, obtained 28 days after the second AZD1222 dose. Every receptor here comes from an adult who received the AZD1222 COVID-19 vaccine. Both conserved end residues are part of each CDR3. The order of the fields is J gene, D gene, clone size, V gene, CDR3 DNA, CDR3 protein. The D gene is left open where the match is weak. Where a row states a size, it is once, few, many or the class of an expanded clone; other rows omit it.

>TRBJ1-3|NA|NA|TRBV29-1
TGCAGCGCCCGGGGCAGGGCGGAGATGTCCATATATTTT
CSARGRAEMSIYF
>TRBJ1-4|NA|NA|TRBV10-3
TGTGCCATCAGGGGGCAGGTTACTGAAAAACTGTTTTTT
CAIRGQVTEKLFF
>TRBJ2-1|TRBD2|NA|TRBV7-2
TGTGCCAGCAGCCCGACTAGCGGCTCCTACAATGAGCAGTTCTTC
CASSPTSGSYNEQFF
>TRBJ2-4|NA|NA|TRBV6-6
TGTGCCAGCAGTTCCGTGGAGGAGAACATTCAGTACTTC
CASSSVEENIQYF
>TRBJ1-2|NA|NA|TRBV27
TGTGCCAGCAGTTTCCAGGGAATCGGTGGCTATGGCTACACCTTC
CASSFQGIGGYGYTF
>TRBJ1-6|NA|NA|TRBV10-2
TGCGCCAGCAGTGAGTATCGGAATAATTCACCCCTCCACTTT
CASSEYRNNSPLHF
>TRBJ1-1|NA|few|TRBV12-5
TGTGCTAGTGGTTTGGGGGGTTTGGGGGAGGAAGCTTTCTTT
CASGLGGLGEEAFF
>TRBJ1-4|NA|NA|TRBV5-1
TGCGCCAGCAGCTTGGGGGCCCATGAAGAAAAACTGTTTTTT
CASSLGAHEEKLFF
>TRBJ1-5|NA|once|TRBV19
TGTGCCAGTAGGGGGGGAACCAATCAGCCCCAGCATTTT
CASRGGTNQPQHF
>TRBJ1-3|NA|NA|TRBV6-5
TGTGCCAGCGGGACCCGGGGGTCCGGAAACACCATATATTTT
CASGTRGSGNTIYF
>TRBJ1-2|NA|NA|TRBV6-6
TGTGCCAGCAGCCACGGGTCCAACTATGGCTACACCTTC
CASSHGSNYGYTF
>TRBJ2-1|TRBD2|NA|TRBV6-5
TGTGCCCGCGGGGCGGGGGAGGCGGGTGAGCAGTTCTTC
CARGAGEAGEQFF
>TRBJ1-3|NA|NA|TRBV6-6
TGTGCCAGCAGTTTCCGGGAAACTGGAAACACCATATATTTT
CASSFRETGNTIYF
>TRBJ2-1|NA|NA|TRBV12-3/TRBV12-4
TGTGCCAGCAGTTTCGGGGGCGTTAATGAGCAGTTCTTC
CASSFGGVNEQFF
>TRBJ2-7|NA|once|TRBV3-1/TRBV3-2
TGTGCCAGCCGCCAAACAGGGAACGAGCAGTACTTC
CASRQTGNEQYF